The TCR beta chain under discussion was sequenced for a study of PD-L1 blockade in urothelial cancer. Using immunoSEQ multiplex PCR, the repertoire was profiled, and TCRdb retains in-frame clones only, with some absent. The sample records under 50,000 clones, 75% to 90% being singletons. CDR1 and CDR2 (germline): SGHTA, FQGNSA. V lost 5 bases and J lost 1; bases outside the gene matches: 9. This CDR3 has 16 residues. As to time point: pretreatment peripheral blood. The source of this sequence is a man in his forties or fifties with urothelial cancer. The chain uses TRBV7-2 and TRBJ2-3, with 7 bases lining up with TRBD1. The input for sequencing was PBMCs, taken around atezolizumab (anti-PD-L1) treatment. CDR3 sequence: CASSLRQGAGTDTQYF. The CDR3 region has the DNA TGTGCCAGCAGCCTCCGACAGGGAGCCGGCACAGATACGCAGTATTTT. The whole variable domain, filled in from reference TRBV7-2 and TRBJ2-3, reads GAGVSQSPSNKVTEKGKDVELRCDPISGHTALYWYRQSLGQGLEFLIYFQGNSAPDKSGLPSDRFSAERTGGSVSTLTIQRTQQEDSAVYLCASSLRQGAGTDTQYFGPGTRLTVL.